This is a list of T cell receptor beta chains from one sample in a study of blood T cell repertoires in COVID-19. Clones were read by immunoSEQ multiplex PCR, and TCRdb kept only the in-frame ones, dropping some. The sample holds about 150,000 clones, about 86% seen once. Source material: peripheral blood. The receptors originated from an older woman with acute or convalescent COVID-19. The CDR3 runs from the conserved cysteine through the conserved F or W.

V gene | CDR3 length | CDR3 protein
TRBV28 | 13 | CASGGQGIEKLFF
TRBV6-5 | 13 | CASSYIPNTEAFF
TRBV5-1 | 15 | CASSKGQAGRDGYTF
TRBV4-1 | 17 | CASSQDWQVPSNQPQHF
TRBV7-9 | 14 | CASSSTRFEQKLFF
TRBV19 | 15 | CASSIEEGTIYGYTF
TRBV6-5 | 16 | CASSYEGTRGSYGYTF
TRBV4-1 | 16 | CASRLQRAYGTDTQYF
TRBV4-1 | 18 | CASSQGRLGGLNTGELFF
TRBV7-3 | 13 | CASSPNRNQPQHF
TRBV3-1/TRBV3-2 | 16 | CASSHPSGGAYNEQFF
TRBV6-6 | 15 | CASSSWTGYGNTIYF
TRBV12-3/TRBV12-4 | 13 | CASMTLTTDTQYF
TRBV28 | 14 | CASSLASYLYGYTF
TRBV4-1 | 16 | CASSQGALGTGNTIYF
TRBV11-2 | 13 | CASRKGLNTEAFF
TRBV19 | 16 | CASSIDSDTPYNEQFF
TRBV11-2 | 16 | CASSLGWSGAPYEQYF
TRBV3-1/TRBV3-2 | 14 | CASSQGAGEETQYF
TRBV2 | 14 | CASSGTGWTGELFF
TRBV7-8 | 13 | CASSPVLRGREYF
TRBV10-2 | 13 | CASRDSSGNTIYF
TRBV11-2 | 16 | CASSSASGGGYNEQFF